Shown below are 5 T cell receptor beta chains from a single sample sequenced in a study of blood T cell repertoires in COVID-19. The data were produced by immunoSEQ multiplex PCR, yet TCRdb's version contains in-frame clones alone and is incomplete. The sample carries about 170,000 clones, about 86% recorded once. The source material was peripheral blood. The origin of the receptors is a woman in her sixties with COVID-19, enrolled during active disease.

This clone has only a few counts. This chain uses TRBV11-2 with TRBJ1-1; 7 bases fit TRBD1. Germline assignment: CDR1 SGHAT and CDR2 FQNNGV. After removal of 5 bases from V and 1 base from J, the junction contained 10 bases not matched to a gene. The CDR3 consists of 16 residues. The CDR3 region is CASSLTGNAWNTEAFF. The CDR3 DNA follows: TGTGCCAGCAGCCTGACAGGGAACGCATGGAACACTGAAGCTTTCTTT.

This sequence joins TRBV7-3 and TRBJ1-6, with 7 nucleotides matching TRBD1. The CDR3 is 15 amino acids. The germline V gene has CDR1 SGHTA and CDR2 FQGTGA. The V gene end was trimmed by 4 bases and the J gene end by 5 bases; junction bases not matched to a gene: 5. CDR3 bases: TGTGCCAGCAGCTGGGGGACAGAAGATAATTCACCCCTCCACTTT. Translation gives CASSWGTEDNSPLHF.

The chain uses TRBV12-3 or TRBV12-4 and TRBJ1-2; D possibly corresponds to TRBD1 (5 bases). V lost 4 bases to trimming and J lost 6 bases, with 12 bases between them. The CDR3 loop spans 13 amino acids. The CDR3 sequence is CASSSTAANGYTF. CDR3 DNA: TGTGCCAGCAGTTCGACAGCAGCGAATGGCTACACCTTC.

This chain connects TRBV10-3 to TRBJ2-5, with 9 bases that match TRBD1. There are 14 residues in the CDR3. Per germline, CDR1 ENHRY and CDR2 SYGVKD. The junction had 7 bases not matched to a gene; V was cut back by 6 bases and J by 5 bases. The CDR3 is CAIRGGQGMETQYF. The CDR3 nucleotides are TGTGCCATCAGGGGGGGACAGGGAATGGAGACCCAGTACTTC.

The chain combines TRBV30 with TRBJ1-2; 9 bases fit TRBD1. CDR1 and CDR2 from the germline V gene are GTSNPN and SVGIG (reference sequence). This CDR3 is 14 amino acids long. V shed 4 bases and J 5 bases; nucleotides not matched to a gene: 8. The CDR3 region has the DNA TGTGCCTGGAAGGCGGACAGGGGAGAGTATGGCTACACCTTC. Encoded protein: CAWKADRGEYGYTF.